The T cell receptor (beta chain) under discussion was sequenced for a study of OX40 agonist ivuxolimab in advanced cancers. Overall study context: Partial responses occurred in Three dose-escalation patients, one with hepatocellular carcinoma and two with cutaneous melanoma. Study outcomes and limitations: Low normalized T-cell clonal expansion was additionally recorded for some nonresponders. On average, CD8+ T cells showed a greater number of expanded clones than CD4+.

Only in-frame clones appear in the TCRdb table, and some are missing; sequencing was by immunoSEQ multiplex PCR. The sample shows tens of thousands of clones, 90% to 95% of them seen only once. After removal of 6 bases from V and 8 bases from J, the junction contained 12 bases not matched to a gene. The CDR3 length is 15 residues. Germline assignment: CDR1 LNHDA and CDR2 SQIVND (reference sequence). A word on this clone: Its target is not known.

The receptor comes from an adult with an advanced solid tumor such as melanoma, head and neck, liver or kidney cancer. The chain is built from TRBV19 and TRBJ2-1; 8 bases align to TRBD2. The input for sequencing was CD4+ or CD8+ T cells sorted from blood, taken in a trial of the OX40 agonist ivuxolimab. The CDR3 is CASSPGGGGLDEQFF. CDR3 in DNA: TGTGCCAGTAGCCCCGGGGGGGGAGGGCTGGATGAGCAGTTCTTC.